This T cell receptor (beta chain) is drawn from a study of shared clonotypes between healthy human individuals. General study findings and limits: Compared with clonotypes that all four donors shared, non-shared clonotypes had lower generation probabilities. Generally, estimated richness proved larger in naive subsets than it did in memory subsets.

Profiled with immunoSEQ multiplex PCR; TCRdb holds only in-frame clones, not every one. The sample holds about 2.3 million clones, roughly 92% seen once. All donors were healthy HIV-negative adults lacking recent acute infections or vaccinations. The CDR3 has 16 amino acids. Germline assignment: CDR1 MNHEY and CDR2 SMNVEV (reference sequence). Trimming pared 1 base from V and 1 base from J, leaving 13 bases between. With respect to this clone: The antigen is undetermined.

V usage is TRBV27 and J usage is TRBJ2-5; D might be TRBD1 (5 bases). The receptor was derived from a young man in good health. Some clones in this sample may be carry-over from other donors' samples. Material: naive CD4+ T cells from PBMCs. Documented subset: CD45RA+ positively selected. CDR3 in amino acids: CASSLFRRTPQETQYF. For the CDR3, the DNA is TGTGCCAGCAGTTTATTTAGAAGGACACCCCAAGAGACCCAGTACTTC.